One and the same sample provided the 23 T cell receptor beta chains below, sequenced in a study of cytomegalovirus exposure and HLA in healthy donors (dated 2017 in TCRdb). Receptor libraries were prepared by the immunoSEQ multiplex PCR assay. For the multiplex PCR, a mixture combining 60 forward primers for TCR Vbeta segments and 13 reverse primers for TCR Jbeta segments was used. The clones in this table, taken by TCRdb from immuneACCESS, are in-frame only. Not every clone is retained; where verified, under half of the shortfall comes from an unresolved V gene, and the cause of the rest is unknown. The sample contains about 150,000 clones, about four fifths of them found a single time. Less than 1.1% of the sample comes from the top ten. Sequenced sample: PBMCs. The source is a male donor in good health and CMV-seronegative.

This chain joins TRBV11-2 and TRBJ1-2, with TRBD1 matching 7 bases. V trimming: 5 bases; J trimming: 8 bases; junction bases outside the gene matches: 14. The germline V gene encodes CDR1 SGHAT and CDR2 FQNNGV. This CDR3 contains 15 residues. CDR3 coding DNA: TGTGCCAGCAGCCATCTTAGACAGGGTGAGTACGGCTACACCTTC. Translation gives CASSHLRQGEYGYTF.

The rearrangement uses TRBV19 and TRBJ2-3, with TRBD2 matching over 10 bases. The junction had 9 bases not matched to a gene; V was cut back by 5 bases and J by 1 base. CDR1 and CDR2 (germline): LNHDA, SQIVND (reference sequence). The CDR3 sequence is 17 residues long. CDR3 protein: CASSLPSGGAGTDTQYF. The CDR3 DNA reads as TGTGCCAGTAGTCTACCAAGCGGGGGGGCTGGCACAGATACGCAGTATTTT. The variable domain in full, completed from reference TRBV19 and TRBJ2-3, reads DGGITQSPKYLFRKEGQNVTLSCEQNLNHDAMYWYRQDPGQGLRLIYYSQIVNDFQKGDIAEGYSVSREKKESFPLTVTSAQKNPTAFYLCASSLPSGGAGTDTQYFGPGTRLTVL.

The rearrangement uses TRBV2 and TRBJ2-1, with 9 bases identical to TRBD1. CDR1 is SNHLY, CDR2 FYNNEI, per germline. Trimming cost V 6 bases and J 16 bases; bases outside gene matches: 10. There are 12 residues in the CDR3. The CDR3 sequence is CASRDPGQGDFF. The CDR3 nucleotides are TGTGCCAGCAGAGACCCGGGACAGGGCGACTTCTTC.

The chain couples TRBV11-2 to TRBJ1-1; no reliable D call. Between the trimmed V and J ends, which lost 2 bases and 0 bases, there was a span of 16 bases. Germline V CDR1 and CDR2: SGHAT, FQNNGV. The CDR3 extends over 17 amino acids. The CDR3: CASSLRGRENLNTEAFF. CDR3 DNA: TGTGCCAGCAGCTTAAGAGGGCGGGAAAATCTGAACACTGAAGCTTTCTTT. Filled out from reference TRBV11-2 and TRBJ1-1, the complete variable domain reads EAGVAQSPRYKIIEKRQSVAFWCNPISGHATLYWYQQILGQGPKLLIQFQNNGVVDDSQLPKDRFSAERLKGVDSTLKIQPAKLEDSAVYLCASSLRGRENLNTEAFFGQGTRLTVV.

The chain has TRBV5-1 and TRBJ2-7; D gene ambiguous. This CDR3 region has 14 residues. Trimming cost V 6 bases and J 1 base, with 14 bases left between them. CDR1 is SGHRS and CDR2 is YFSETQ in the germline V gene. The chain's CDR3 is CASTMTPESYEQYF. The CDR3 region has the DNA TGCGCCAGCACCATGACCCCGGAGTCCTACGAGCAGTACTTC.

The chain combines TRBV9 with TRBJ2-3; 14 bases match TRBD2. The CDR3 sequence is 18 residues long. Germline-derived CDR1 and CDR2 are SGDLS and YYNGEE. The ends lost 3 bases at V and 0 bases at J; junction bases unmatched: 6. The CDR3 reads CASSARTSGGRSTDTQYF. The CDR3 DNA follows: TGTGCCAGCAGCGCACGGACTAGCGGGGGGCGTAGCACAGATACGCAGTATTTT.

V and J are TRBV18 and TRBJ1-1, with D possibly matching TRBD1 (6 bases). Trimming took 3 bases from V and 7 from J, leaving 9 bases between them. Germline V lookup: CDR1 KGHSH, CDR2 LQKENI. The CDR3 is 12 amino acids. The CDR3 loop reads CASSPLTGEAFF. In DNA, the CDR3 is TGTGCCAGCTCACCCCTGACAGGTGAAGCTTTCTTT.

DNA of the CDR3: TGTGCCAGCAGCTTAAAGGAGGGCTCATACACAGATACGCAGTATTTT. Its protein is CASSLKEGSYTDTQYF. The chain joins TRBV7-2 to TRBJ2-3; D perhaps matches TRBD2 (6 bases). The CDR3 loop spans 16 amino acids. The V gene lost 2 bases and the J gene lost 2 bases, with 14 bases spanning the gap. Germline lookup yields CDR1 SGHTA and CDR2 FQGNSA.

The chain couples TRBV4-1 to TRBJ1-1; no firm D call. Germline V lookup: CDR1 MGHRA, CDR2 YSYEKL. V was trimmed by 2 bases and J by 4 bases, leaving 11 bases between them. The CDR3 is made up of 14 amino acids. The CDR3 loop reads CASSQPWRTTEAFF. In nucleotides, the CDR3 is TGCGCCAGCAGCCAACCCTGGAGGACCACTGAAGCTTTCTTT.

Only one count was recorded for this clone. V is TRBV6-5 and J is TRBJ2-7; 10 bases map to TRBD1. The CDR3 loop spans 15 amino acids. Germline CDR1 is MNHEY and CDR2 is SVGAGI. The junction had 10 bases not matched to a gene; V was cut back by 6 bases and J by 5 bases. The CDR3 loop is CASRPGQGSFHEQYF. The CDR3 nucleotides are TGTGCCAGCAGGCCGGGACAGGGGTCCTTCCACGAGCAGTACTTC.

The rearrangement joins TRBV29-1 to TRBJ2-5, with 12 bases matching TRBD1. Germline assignment: CDR1 SQVTM and CDR2 ANQGSEA. V lost 8 bases, J lost 4 bases, and 8 bases stayed unmatched. The CDR3 is 14 amino acids. CDR3 protein: CSSGRDRGLETQYF. The CDR3 nucleotides read TGCAGCTCGGGCCGGGACAGGGGGCTAGAGACCCAGTACTTC.

This clone was recorded a few times. This chain connects TRBV6-5 to TRBJ1-1; D not resolved. V was pared by 6 bases and J by 4 bases, with 12 bases between. Germline-derived CDR1 and CDR2 are MNHEY and SVGAGI. The CDR3 consists of 13 residues. The CDR3 bases are TGTGCCAGCAGATTCGGGGAGGGCACTGAAGCTTTCTTT. Protein product: CASRFGEGTEAFF.

V is TRBV19 and J is TRBJ1-3, with a tentative D call TRBD1 (5 bases). The V and J ends lost 3 bases and 8 bases respectively, with 14 bases between them. CDR3 size: 14 residues. Germline V gene sequence: CDR1 LNHDA, CDR2 SQIVND (reference sequence). The CDR3 DNA reads as TGTGCCAGTAGTATCCAGGGATTCGGAGACACCATATATTTT. Encoded protein: CASSIQGFGDTIYF.

The chain employs TRBV6-4 and TRBJ2-3; weak D call: TRBD2 (6 bases). The germline V gene encodes CDR1 MRHNA and CDR2 SNTAGT. CDR3 size: 14 residues. Trimming took 9 bases from V and 1 from J, leaving 14 bases between them. The CDR3 DNA reads TGTGCCAGTGCTCGTGCTAGCGGCACAGATACGCAGTATTTT. This sequence encodes CASARASGTDTQYF.

The gene calls are TRBV30 and TRBJ2-7; 10 bases are a match to TRBD1. CDR1 and CDR2 from the germline V gene are GTSNPN and SVGIG (reference sequence). This CDR3 region has 14 residues. The ends lost 6 bases at V and 5 bases at J; junction bases unmatched: 10. DNA for the CDR3: TGTGCCTGCCGCGTCCGGGACAGGGGCCACGAGCAGTACTTC. It specifies CACRVRDRGHEQYF.

The chain has TRBV7-2 and TRBJ2-5; no reliable D call. The CDR3 extends over 15 amino acids. CDR1 and CDR2 (germline): SGHTA, FQGNSA. V was shortened by 1 base and J by 0 bases, with 9 bases between the two germline ends. CDR3 protein: CASSLEWADQETQYF. CDR3 bases: TGTGCCAGCAGCTTAGAGTGGGCCGACCAAGAGACCCAGTACTTC.

The chain links TRBV20-1 to TRBJ1-1, with D maybe TRBD1 (6 bases). Trimming stripped 2 bases from V and 11 bases from J, with 12 bases between. The CDR3 is 11 residues long. Germline V CDR1 and CDR2: DFQATT, SNEGSKA (reference sequence). CDR3: CSARQGYRAFF. The DNA for the CDR3 is TGCAGTGCTAGACAGGGGTATAGGGCTTTCTTT.

The chain combines TRBV5-1 with TRBJ2-3, with a weak D call TRBD2 (5 bases). The CDR3 length is 16 residues. Germline V gives CDR1 SGHRS, CDR2 YFSETQ. The ends were cut back, 0 bases at V and 3 bases at J, with 14 bases in the middle. The CDR3: CASSLEVRAWTDTQYF. In nucleotides, the CDR3 is TGCGCCAGCAGCTTGGAGGTGCGGGCATGGACAGATACGCAGTATTTT.

V and J are TRBV11-2 and TRBJ1-1, with D perhaps matching TRBD1 (6 bases). The germline V gene encodes CDR1 SGHAT and CDR2 FQNNGV. V lost 1 base and J 1 base, leaving 13 bases between the germline ends. The CDR3 spans 16 residues. The CDR3 reads CASSLVSPGQNTEAFF. The CDR3 DNA is TGTGCCAGCAGCTTAGTATCCCCGGGACAGAACACTGAAGCTTTCTTT.

This clone was observed a few times. This chain connects TRBV5-1 to TRBJ1-5; no clear D. The CDR3 is 14 amino acids. Deletions cut 0 bases from V and 5 bases from J, with 9 bases between. From germline, CDR1 is SGHRS and CDR2 YFSETQ. The CDR3 loop reads CASSLDMGDQPQHF. The CDR3 DNA is TGCGCCAGCAGCTTGGACATGGGCGATCAGCCCCAGCATTTT.

This rearrangement joins TRBV4-2 to TRBJ2-2, with TRBD2 matching 10 bases. From germline, CDR1 is LGHNA and CDR2 YNFKEQ. This CDR3 comprises 18 residues. Trimming cost V 0 bases and J 4 bases; bases outside gene matches: 8. CDR3 nucleotide sequence: TGTGCCAGCAGCCAAGAGGAAGGGACTAGCGAAGTCACCGGGGAGCTGTTTTTT. Translated: CASSQEEGTSEVTGELFF.

The V and J genes are TRBV13 and TRBJ1-1; D remains unclear. Germline CDR1 is PRHDT and CDR2 is FYEKMQ (reference sequence). The CDR3 consists of 13 residues. V lost 3 bases, J lost 1 base, and 6 bases lay in between. This chain's CDR3 is CASSLAGNTEAFF. The CDR3 DNA reads TGTGCCAGCAGCTTGGCAGGGAACACTGAAGCTTTCTTT.

This chain connects TRBV5-8 to TRBJ1-1; a possible D gene is TRBD1 (6 bases). CDR1 is SGHTS, CDR2 YDEGEE, per germline. V shed 2 bases and J shed 2 bases, with 10 bases lying between them. CDR3 length: 14 residues. CDR3 residues: CASSLTGINTEAFF. In DNA, the CDR3 is TGTGCCAGCAGCTTAACAGGGATTAACACTGAAGCTTTCTTT.